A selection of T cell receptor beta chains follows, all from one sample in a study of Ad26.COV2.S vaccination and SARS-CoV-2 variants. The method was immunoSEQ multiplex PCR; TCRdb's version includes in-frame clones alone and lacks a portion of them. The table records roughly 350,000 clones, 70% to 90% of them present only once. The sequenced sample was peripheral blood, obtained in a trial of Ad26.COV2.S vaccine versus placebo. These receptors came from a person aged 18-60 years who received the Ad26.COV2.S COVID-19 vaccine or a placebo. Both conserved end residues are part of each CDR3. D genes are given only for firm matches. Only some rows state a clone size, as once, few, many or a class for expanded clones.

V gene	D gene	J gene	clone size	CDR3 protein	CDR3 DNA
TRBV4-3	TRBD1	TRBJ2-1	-	CASSPGGYNEQFF	TGCGCCAGCAGCCCAGGGGGTTACAATGAGCAGTTCTTC
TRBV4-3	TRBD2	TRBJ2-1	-	CASSQGSGVPREQFF	TGCGCCAGCAGCCAAGGTAGCGGGGTCCCACGAGAGCAGTTCTTC
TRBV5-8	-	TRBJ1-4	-	CASSLAGLTNEKLFF	TGTGCCAGCAGCTTGGCCGGCCTTACTAATGAAAAACTGTTTTTT
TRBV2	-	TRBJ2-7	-	CASSGQALGEQYF	TGTGCCAGCAGTGGACAGGCCCTCGGGGAGCAGTACTTC
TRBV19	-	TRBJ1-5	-	CASSPTDSNQPQHF	TGTGCCAGTAGCCCGACAGATAGCAATCAGCCCCAGCATTTT
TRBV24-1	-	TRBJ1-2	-	CATSKGVMGGYTF	TGTGCCACCAGTAAGGGGGTCATGGGTGGCTACACCTTC
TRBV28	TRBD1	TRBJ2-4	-	CASSLGRKGARNIQYF	TGTGCCAGCAGTTTAGGGAGAAAGGGGGCCCGAAACATTCAGTACTTC
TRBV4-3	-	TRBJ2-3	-	CASSLENRGTDTQYF	TGCGCCAGCAGCCTCGAGAACAGAGGCACAGATACGCAGTATTTT
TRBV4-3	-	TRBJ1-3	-	CASSQAHSTGTSGNTIYF	TGCGCCAGCAGCCAAGCTCACTCCACAGGGACCTCTGGAAACACCATATATTTT
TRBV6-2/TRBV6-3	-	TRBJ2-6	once	CASSYDTSGANVLTF	TGTGCCAGCAGTTACGACACCTCCGGGGCCAACGTCCTGACTTTC
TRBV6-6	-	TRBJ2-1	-	CASSYSWDEQFF	TGTGCCAGCAGTTACTCGTGGGATGAGCAGTTCTTC
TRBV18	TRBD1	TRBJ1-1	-	CASSPLNRQGANTEAFF	TGTGCCAGCTCACCACTTAATCGACAGGGGGCTAACACTGAAGCTTTCTTT
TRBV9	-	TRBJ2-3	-	CASSSWGTDTQYF	TGTGCCAGCAGCTCCTGGGGCACAGATACGCAGTATTTT
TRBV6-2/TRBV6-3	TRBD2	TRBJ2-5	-	CASSYSWGGSGQYF	TGTGCCAGCAGTTACTCGTGGGGGGGGAGTGGCCAGTACTTC
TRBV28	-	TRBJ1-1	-	CASSSPVRGAGTEAFF	TGTGCCAGCAGTAGCCCCGTGAGGGGGGCAGGGACTGAAGCTTTCTTT
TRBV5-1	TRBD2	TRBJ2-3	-	CASSQNREADTQYF	TGCGCCAGCAGCCAGAACCGGGAGGCAGATACGCAGTATTTT
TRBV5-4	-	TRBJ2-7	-	CASSFYDDPYEQYF	TGTGCCAGCAGCTTCTACGACGATCCCTACGAGCAGTACTTC